The 28 T cell receptor beta chains in this list originate from one sample, sequenced in a study of cytomegalovirus exposure and HLA in healthy donors. The study ran its PCR with 60 Vbeta and 13 Jbeta primers. Profiled with immunoSEQ multiplex PCR; TCRdb holds only in-frame clones, not every one. The table has 120,000 or so clones, roughly four fifths seen once. Material: PBMCs. These receptors were obtained from a male donor in good health and CMV-seropositive.

This sequence joins TRBV5-4 and TRBJ2-5; 10 bases match TRBD2. Germline values: CDR1 SGHNT, CDR2 YYREEE (reference sequence). CDR3 length: 14 amino acids. V shed 1 base and J 4 bases; nucleotides not matched to a gene: 1. The CDR3 sequence: CASSLRLAGETQYF. In nucleotides, the CDR3 is TGTGCCAGCAGCTTGAGACTAGCGGGAGAGACCCAGTACTTC.

On this clone itself: Its ends do not fully match the called genes, so a read error is possible. The chain links TRBV7-9 to TRBJ2-7; TRBD2 matches at 11 bases. There are 14 residues in the CDR3. Germline V gene lookup returns CDR1 SEHNR and CDR2 FQNEAQ (reference sequence). DNA of the CDR3: TGTGCCAGCAGCCTAGCGGGAGGTCCGGACGAGCAGTACTTC. Amino acids: CASSLAGGPDEQYF.

This chain links TRBV7-3 with TRBJ2-7; 7 nucleotides agree with TRBD1. The CDR3 totals 15 residues. CDR1 SGHTA and CDR2 FQGTGA come from the germline V gene. Germline trimming cut 1 base from V and 7 bases from J; bases unmatched to any gene: 10. The CDR3 loop is CASSLNGRGIEEQYF. CDR3 in DNA: TGTGCCAGCAGCTTAAACGGCAGGGGGATTGAAGAGCAGTACTTC.

CDR3 sequence: CASSLPGGQYEQYF. The DNA of the CDR3 is TGTGCCAGCAGCTTGCCGGGGGGCCAATACGAGCAGTACTTC. This chain links TRBV13 with TRBJ2-7, with D perhaps TRBD2 (7 bases). This CDR3 is built from 14 residues. Deletions cut 3 bases from V and 4 bases from J, with 13 bases between. The germline V gene has CDR1 PRHDT and CDR2 FYEKMQ (reference sequence).

The J gene is TRBJ2-7, the V gene TRBV30; 7 bases are shared with TRBD2. CDR1 is GTSNPN and CDR2 is SVGIG in the germline V gene (reference sequence). This CDR3 spans 14 amino acids. Germline trimming cut 5 bases from V and 3 bases from J; bases unmatched to any gene: 10. The DNA for the CDR3 is TGTGCCTGGGGAACTAGCGCAAATATCTACGAGCAGTACTTC. This gives the protein CAWGTSANIYEQYF.

The rearrangement links TRBV7-2 to TRBJ1-2, with D possibly TRBD1 on 5 matching bases. CDR1 SGHTA and CDR2 FQGNSA come from the germline V gene. There are 12 residues in the CDR3. V was pared by 5 bases and J by 2 bases, with 6 bases between. The CDR3 DNA reads TGTGCCAGCAGCGGACAAAACTATGGCTACACCTTC. As protein: CASSGQNYGYTF. Variable domain in full (rest from reference TRBV7-2 and TRBJ1-2): GAGVSQSPSNKVTEKGKDVELRCDPISGHTALYWYRQSLGQGLEFLIYFQGNSAPDKSGLPSDRFSAERTGGSVSTLTIQRTQQEDSAVYLCASSGQNYGYTFGSGTRLTVV.

This chain connects TRBV4-3 to TRBJ2-7; weak D call: TRBD2 (7 bases). The CDR3 runs to 14 residues. Trimming took off 4 bases at V and 4 bases at J, with 14 bases between the two ends. CDR1 and CDR2 (germline): LGHNA, YSLEER. For the CDR3, the DNA is TGCGCCAGCAGCCCGGGGGCGGGAGCGTACGAGCAGTACTTC. Its protein is CASSPGAGAYEQYF.

This sequence joins TRBV10-3 and TRBJ2-3, with no clear D. The CDR3 runs 15 residues. CDR1 is ENHRY and CDR2 is SYGVKD in the germline V gene. V was shortened by 4 bases and J by 3 bases, with 14 bases between the two germline ends. CDR3 DNA sequence: TGTGCCATCAGTGCCCGTTTGACAACAACAGATACGCAGTATTTT. Protein: CAISARLTTTDTQYF.

The table lists this clone with a few counts. One end of the junction is discordant with germline, which a read error may explain. The chain uses TRBV7-9 and TRBJ2-6; 14 nucleotides line up with TRBD2. Germline V lookup: CDR1 SEHNR, CDR2 FQNEAQ (reference sequence). The CDR3 consists of 17 residues. The CDR3 spells CASSSTSGRAGANGLTF. DNA of the CDR3: TGTGCCAGCAGCTCGACTAGCGGGAGGGCTGGGGCCAACGGCCTGACTTTC.

This clone was detected a few times. The rearrangement links TRBV4-3 to TRBJ2-3; unclear D gene. The CDR3 consists of 13 residues. Deletions cut 3 bases from V and 4 bases from J, with 8 bases between. Germline V gene lookup returns CDR1 LGHNA and CDR2 YSLEER. This chain's CDR3 is CASSQGHSDTQYF. DNA for the CDR3: TGCGCCAGCAGCCAGGGCCACTCAGATACGCAGTATTTT.

The CDR3: CASSIGGTGSATEAFF. CDR3 bases: TGTGCCAGTAGTATTGGGGGGACAGGATCGGCCACTGAAGCTTTCTTT. V is TRBV19 and J is TRBJ1-1; 8 bases are a match to TRBD1. The CDR3 is 16 amino acids. The germline CDR1 and CDR2 sequences are LNHDA and SQIVND (reference sequence). After removal of 3 bases from V and 4 bases from J, the junction contained 10 bases not matched to a gene. The variable domain in full, completed from reference TRBV19 and TRBJ1-1, reads DGGITQSPKYLFRKEGQNVTLSCEQNLNHDAMYWYRQDPGQGLRLIYYSQIVNDFQKGDIAEGYSVSREKKESFPLTVTSAQKNPTAFYLCASSIGGTGSATEAFFGQGTRLTVV.

The J gene is TRBJ2-3, the V gene TRBV11-2, with 11 bases lining up with TRBD2. From germline, CDR1 is SGHAT and CDR2 FQNNGV. With V trimmed by 1 base and J by 6 bases, 6 bases remained unmatched. The CDR3 totals 16 residues. CDR3 sequence (DNA): TGTGCCAGCAGCTTAGTCACTAGCGGGAGCTGGGATACGCAGTATTTT. Its protein is CASSLVTSGSWDTQYF.

The V call is TRBV18, the J call TRBJ2-3; no clear D. Per the germline V gene, CDR1 is KGHSH and CDR2 is LQKENI. This CDR3 comprises 15 residues. Between the trimmed V and J ends, which lost 5 bases and 1 base, there was a span of 13 bases. This chain's CDR3 is CASSSRSVGTDTQYF. The CDR3 DNA reads TGTGCCAGCTCATCCCGGTCGGTGGGCACAGATACGCAGTATTTT.

Only a few counts were recorded for this clone. V gene TRBV4-3 combines with J gene TRBJ2-3, with 10 bases identical to TRBD2. The germline CDR1 and CDR2 sequences are LGHNA and YSLEER. Germline trimming cut 4 bases from V and 6 bases from J; bases unmatched to any gene: 4. The CDR3 length is 14 residues. This CDR3 is CASSPTSGTDTQYF. The CDR3 DNA reads TGCGCCAGCAGCCCAACTAGCGGGACTGATACGCAGTATTTT.

J is TRBJ2-7 and V is TRBV5-4; 10 positions agree with TRBD2. V gave up 0 bases and J gave up 2 bases; unmatched junction bases: 5. Germline V CDR1 and CDR2: SGHNT, YYREEE (reference sequence). This CDR3 region has 16 residues. The CDR3 reads CASSLALAGAPYEQYF. The CDR3 nucleotides are TGTGCCAGCAGCTTGGCTCTAGCGGGAGCGCCCTACGAGCAGTACTTC.

The rearrangement uses TRBV6-1 and TRBJ2-7; D is undetermined. This CDR3 is 10 amino acids long. CDR1 is MNHNS, CDR2 SASEGT, per germline. Trimming removed 7 bases from V and 2 bases from J, with 3 bases in between. The CDR3: CASITYEQYF. As DNA, the CDR3 is TGTGCCAGCATCACCTACGAGCAGTACTTC.

The gene calls are TRBV27 and TRBJ1-1, with D possibly matching TRBD1 (5 bases). Germline V gene lookup returns CDR1 MNHEY and CDR2 SMNVEV (reference sequence). There are 15 residues in the CDR3. V was shortened by 5 bases and J by 6 bases, with 19 bases between the two germline ends. CDR3 nucleotide sequence: TGTGCCAGCAGTGCCCTCAGGGAACCGTTGGCTGAAGCTTTCTTT. Amino acid sequence: CASSALREPLAEAFF.

This chain uses TRBV28 with TRBJ2-1, with 11 positions matching TRBD2. Germline V gene data show CDR1 as MDHEN and CDR2 as SYDVKM. There are 17 residues in the CDR3. With V trimmed by 3 bases and J by 5 bases, 9 bases remained unmatched. CDR3 in amino acids: CASSFSPSGRSHNEQFF. CDR3 coding DNA: TGTGCCAGCAGTTTTTCGCCTAGCGGGAGGTCCCACAATGAGCAGTTCTTC. Full variable domain (outside the CDR3, taken from reference TRBV28 and TRBJ2-1): DVKVTQSSRYLVKRTGEKVFLECVQDMDHENMFWYRQDPGLGLRLIYFSYDVKMKEKGDIPEGYSVSREKKERFSLILESASTNQTSMYLCASSFSPSGRSHNEQFFGPGTRLTVL.

CDR3 amino acids: CASSLYGGDQPQHF. The CDR3 DNA follows: TGCGCCAGCAGCTTGTACGGGGGAGATCAGCCCCAGCATTTT. This chain uses TRBV5-1 with TRBJ1-5; tentatively, D is TRBD1 (5 bases). From germline, CDR1 is SGHRS and CDR2 YFSETQ. The V and J ends lost 1 base and 5 bases respectively, with 10 bases between them. The CDR3 totals 14 residues.

Only one count was recorded for this clone. This chain uses TRBV5-6 with TRBJ2-7; 8 nucleotides align to TRBD2. This CDR3 comprises 13 residues. The V and J ends lost 4 bases and 3 bases, in that order; junction bases with no gene match: 3. Germline V CDR1 and CDR2: SGHDT, YYEEEE. This CDR3 is CASSQGTSYEQYF. DNA for the CDR3: TGTGCCAGCAGCCAAGGGACTAGCTACGAGCAGTACTTC.

V is TRBV2 and J is TRBJ2-2; 8 bases fit TRBD1. Germline CDR1 is SNHLY and CDR2 is FYNNEI. The CDR3 sequence is 19 residues long. Trimming cost V 4 bases and J 5 bases; bases outside gene matches: 18. The CDR3 DNA reads TGTGCCAGCAGTGTGGGGGCCAGGGGGCTTCAATGGTGGACCGGGGAGCTGTTTTTT. Translated, it gives CASSVGARGLQWWTGELFF.

As regards this clone: The same CDR3 also results from other DNA sequences found in this sample. The rearrangement joins TRBV7-2 to TRBJ2-3, with D perhaps TRBD2 (6 bases). Germline V gene lookup returns CDR1 SGHTA and CDR2 FQGNSA. Trimming pared 2 bases from V and 4 bases from J, leaving 7 bases between. The CDR3 spans 13 residues. CDR3 nucleotide sequence: TGTGCCAGCAGCTTAAGGGAGGCAGATACGCAGTATTTT. Its translation is CASSLREADTQYF.

The J gene is TRBJ2-1, the V gene TRBV5-1; TRBD2 agrees at 9 bases. The CDR3 is made up of 14 amino acids. The J segment lost 12 bases and the V segment lost 4 bases, leaving 11 bases of the junction unmatched. From germline, CDR1 is SGHRS and CDR2 YFSETQ. CDR3 bases: TGCGCCAGCAGCGGAAGAAATGGGCGGGGGGGGCAGTTCTTC. Translation: CASSGRNGRGGQFF.

In this sample, this clone turned up a few times. The chain joins TRBV7-3 to TRBJ2-1; possible D gene TRBD2, 5 bases. CDR3 length: 14 residues. Germline values: CDR1 SGHTA, CDR2 FQGTGA. Trimming pared 5 bases from V and 12 bases from J, leaving 20 bases between. The CDR3: CASSPQPSGEVQFF. The CDR3 DNA reads as TGTGCCAGCAGCCCCCAGCCCAGCGGAGAGGTGCAGTTCTTC.

The rearrangement joins TRBV30 to TRBJ1-5; 8 bases align to TRBD1. The germline gives CDR1 GTSNPN, CDR2 SVGIG (reference sequence). The CDR3 has 13 residues. DNA for the CDR3: TGTGCTGTGGACAGGGATAGCAATCAGCCCCAGCATTTT. It encodes CAVDRDSNQPQHF.

J is TRBJ2-5 and V is TRBV28; D ambiguous. Near its end, the DNA agrees better with TRBJ2-7, so the J call may be wrong. The CDR3 contains 12 residues. Germline CDR1 and CDR2: MDHEN and SYDVKM. The CDR3 loop is CASSLASSEQYF. In nucleotides, the CDR3 is TGTGCCAGCAGTTTAGCATCGTCCGAGCAGTACTTC.

This rearrangement joins TRBV4-3 to TRBJ2-5; TRBD2 is a possible D gene (5 bases). Germline CDR1 reads LGHNA; CDR2 reads YSLEER. V was cut by 2 bases and J by 2 bases, with 18 bases left in between. This CDR3 contains 17 residues. The DNA for the CDR3 is TGCGCCAGCAGCCAACTACGGGGTTTGGACGGTCAAGAGACCCAGTACTTC. It codes for CASSQLRGLDGQETQYF.

The CDR3 reads CASRSGTSVTDTQYF. The CDR3, as DNA: TGTGCCAGCAGGTCCGGGACTAGCGTCACAGATACGCAGTATTTT. The rearrangement links TRBV6-5 to TRBJ2-3; 10 bases map to TRBD2. Unmatched junction bases numbered 5, after V lost 6 bases and J lost 2 bases. The CDR3 contains 15 residues. CDR1 and CDR2 (germline): MNHEY, SVGAGI.